Given below is one T cell receptor (beta chain) in context. The antigen remains unidentified. Other DNA sequences in the sample encode the same CDR3. The source of the sample is a study of shared clonotypes between healthy human individuals. This CDR3 has 15 residues. V was pared by 1 base and J by 0 bases, with 8 bases between. Per germline, CDR1 SGHVS and CDR2 FNYEAQ. General study points: What limited the represented genetic and exposure-history diversity was the small number of donors. Relative to memory subsets, naive subsets generally showed larger estimated richness.

The naive CD8 fraction comprised CD45RO-negative cells positively selected for CCR7 and excluded terminally differentiated effector memory CD45RA+ cells. Every contributor of samples was a Caucasian grown-up residing in Nashville, Tennessee. As originally analysed: Filtering differed since immunoSEQ provided only junctions, with no quality scores. Clones were sequenced by immunoSEQ multiplex PCR, and TCRdb holds only the in-frame ones, with some missing. D and trimming were read from the DNA, whereas the V and J calls and clone size are those reported in that table. The table lists hundreds of thousands of clones, more than 85% of them singletons.

The TCR was taken from a man aged 25-40 years in good health. Sequencing input: naive CD8+ T cells sorted from blood. The chain couples TRBV7-6 to TRBJ2-3; weak D call: TRBD1 (6 bases). CDR3 sequence reads: CASSLGGLSTDTQYF. The CDR3 DNA is TGTGCCAGCAGCTTAGGGGGGCTGAGCACAGATACGCAGTATTTT.